This entry is about one TCR beta chain. Its antigen remains unidentified. The data derive from a study of cytomegalovirus exposure and HLA in healthy donors. The PCR made use of 60 Vbeta and 13 Jbeta primers. The data were produced by immunoSEQ multiplex PCR, yet TCRdb's version contains in-frame clones alone and is incomplete. The sample lists roughly 110,000 clones, 55% to 80% seen once, with roughly 2.4% in the top ten. Overall study results and limits: V- and J-gene trimming in TCR beta was tied to a missense DCLRE1C variant by an analysis performed later. Most subjects had HLA-A and HLA-B alleles reportedly predicted accurately by TCR beta sequences. A later analysis revealed that TCR association rates differed between HLA loci, peaking at DRB1 and bottoming out at HLA-C. There were reportedly fewer N-insertions in an Asian-associated ancestry cluster than the roughly 700-donor mean, in a later analysis.

Per the germline V gene, CDR1 is MDHEN and CDR2 is SYDVKM. The V end lost 5 bases, the J end lost 0 bases, and 7 bases lay between the germline ends. This CDR3 contains 14 residues. The genes are TRBV28 and TRBJ1-4; D gene uncertain. Material: PBMCs. The TCR comes from a woman in her twenties or thirties in good health and CMV-seronegative. CDR3 bases: TGTGCCAGCAGTACTATTGCAACTAATGAAAAACTGTTTTTT. Translated: CASSTIATNEKLFF.